In its sample, the clone carrying this T cell receptor beta chain was seen a few times. Its antigen remains unknown. The data originate from a study of T cell repertoires in cytomegalovirus infection. From the reads, TCRdb called clonotypes with MiXCR, one entry per CDR3 protein. The table has approximately 730,000 distinct CDR3 sequences, approximately 32% seen once. The CDR3 covers 11 residues. The germline V gene has CDR1 SEHNR and CDR2 FQNEAQ (reference sequence). Trimming at V came to 4 bases and at J to 11 bases, leaving 4 bases not matched to a gene. Specimen: cultured CD8+ T cells from PBMCs, collected from culture after CMV antigen stimulation. The V call is TRBV7-9, the J call TRBJ1-1, with 7 bases that match TRBD1. This receptor was obtained from a human donor in good health (CMV status not recorded). Some clones in this sample may be carry-over from other donors' samples. The CDR3 here is CASSWTGPAFF. The CDR3 region has the DNA TGTGCCAGCAGCTGGACAGGTCCGGCTTTCTTT.